The TCR beta chain described here comes from a study of shared clonotypes between healthy human individuals. Researchers divided each subset's genomic DNA evenly across several immunoSEQ plates. The table came from immunoSEQ multiplex PCR; TCRdb's copy has only in-frame clones and leaves some out. The sample lists over 2 million clones, 95% occurring once. V gave up 4 bases and J gave up 1 base, with 24 bases separating them. Germline CDR1 and CDR2: MDHEN and SYDVKM. This CDR3 has 19 residues. The rearrangement joins TRBV28 to TRBJ2-3, with D perhaps matching TRBD2 (6 bases). The sample was naive CD4+ T cells sorted from blood. The subset: CD45RA+ positively selected. The TCR sequence derives from a man between 18 and 29 years old in good health. CDR3: CASSSVAGRLDEGTDTQYF. CDR3 nucleotides: TGTGCCAGCAGTTCCGTTGCGGGGAGACTAGACGAGGGCACAGATACGCAGTATTTT.